One sample yielded the 31 T cell receptor beta chains listed below, sequenced in a study of HIV-infected patients and healthy controls. TCRdb passed the 5' RACE reads through MiXCR, listing each CDR3 protein once. The sample includes almost 65,000 distinct CDR3 sequences, under 25% of them seen just once. The sequenced sample was CD4+ T cells from blood. The source of these receptors is a human donor in good health.

This clonotype has only a few counts. V gene TRBV19 combines with J gene TRBJ1-1; D call uncertain. The germline gives CDR1 LNHDA, CDR2 SQIVND (reference sequence). This CDR3 region has 14 residues. Trimming pared 3 bases from V and 2 bases from J, leaving 10 bases between. The CDR3 region is CASSIRGPNTEAFF. CDR3 nucleotides: TGTGCCAGTAGTATCAGAGGACCAAACACTGAAGCTTTCTTT.

The J gene is TRBJ1-5, the V gene TRBV6-1; TRBD1 might be the D (6 bases). In germline, CDR1 is MNHNS, CDR2 SASEGT. The CDR3 has 17 amino acids. The V end was cut by 7 bases, the J end by 3 bases, with 22 bases between. The CDR3: CASTETRQVVTNQPQHF. The CDR3 nucleotides read TGTGCCAGCACCGAGACCCGACAGGTAGTCACCAATCAGCCCCAGCATTTT.

J is TRBJ1-2 and V is TRBV9; D ambiguous. Trimming removed 2 bases at V and 3 bases at J, with 11 bases between. This CDR3 has 14 residues. Germline-derived CDR1 and CDR2 are SGDLS and YYNGEE. The CDR3 protein is CASSVSGFDYGYTF. The CDR3 DNA follows: TGTGCCAGCAGCGTTTCAGGATTCGACTATGGCTACACCTTC.

This chain uses TRBV6-5 with TRBJ2-2; no reliable D call. The V end lost 0 bases, the J end lost 3 bases, and 11 bases lay between the germline ends. This CDR3 has 16 amino acids. Per the germline V gene, CDR1 is MNHEY and CDR2 is SVGAGI. The CDR3, as DNA: TGTGCCAGCAGTTACTCGCAGTCGGCGGACACCGGGGAGCTGTTTTTT. Its protein product is CASSYSQSADTGELFF.

The chain links TRBV5-1 to TRBJ2-2; D remains unclear. Trimming took off 2 bases at V and 6 bases at J, with 17 bases between the two ends. The CDR3 has 16 residues. The germline gives CDR1 SGHRS, CDR2 YFSETQ. Here the CDR3 reads CASSFQSGPSAGELFF. CDR3 DNA: TGCGCCAGCAGCTTCCAATCCGGGCCCTCCGCCGGGGAGCTGTTTTTT.

This clonotype appeared a few times. The chain links TRBV9 to TRBJ2-3, with D tentatively TRBD1 (6 bases). From germline, CDR1 is SGDLS and CDR2 YYNGEE. The CDR3 length is 17 residues. The germline V and J ends were trimmed by 0 bases and 0 bases, with 14 bases remaining between them. The CDR3 coding sequence is TGTGCCAGCAGCGTAGGAAGTGGGACAACTAGCACAGATACGCAGTATTTT. Residues: CASSVGSGTTSTDTQYF.

This clonotype was detected ten times or more. This chain joins TRBV6-2 or TRBV6-3 and TRBJ1-6; D remains unclear. The CDR3 extends over 15 amino acids. Trimming removed 3 bases from V and 10 bases from J, with 16 bases in between. CDR1 and CDR2 from the germline V gene are MNHEY and SVGEGT. Written as DNA, the CDR3 is TGTGCCAGCAGTTATCTCGGTGGATTAACCTCACCCCTCCACTTT. Its translation: CASSYLGGLTSPLHF.

V gene TRBV10-2 combines with J gene TRBJ1-1, with D possibly matching TRBD1 (5 bases). This CDR3 contains 14 residues. The V and J ends lost 4 bases and 1 base respectively, with 10 bases between them. In germline, CDR1 is WSHSY, CDR2 SAAADI. CDR3: CASSGGTGNTEAFF. The CDR3 nucleotides read TGCGCCAGCAGTGGAGGGACGGGGAACACTGAAGCTTTCTTT.

This clonotype occurred many times. The chain recombines TRBV2 with TRBJ2-3; 7 nucleotides agree with TRBD2. V lost 4 bases to trimming and J lost 5 bases; unmatched junction nucleotides: 3. CDR3 length: 13 amino acids. CDR1 is SNHLY and CDR2 is FYNNEI in the germline V gene. The CDR3 loop is CASSGGEGDTQYF. The CDR3 DNA reads TGTGCCAGCAGTGGGGGGGAGGGAGATACGCAGTATTTT. The full variable domain, its missing parts supplied by reference TRBV2 and TRBJ2-3, is EPEVTQTPSHQVTQMGQEVILRCVPISNHLYFYWYRQILGQKVEFLVSFYNNEISEKSEIFDDQFSVERPDGSNFTLKIRSTKLEDSAMYFCASSGGEGDTQYFGPGTRLTVL.

This clonotype has a count of ten or more. J is TRBJ2-1 and V is TRBV12-3 or TRBV12-4; 8 bases fit TRBD2. Trimming removed 4 bases from V and 7 bases from J; junction bases left unmatched: 12. The CDR3 is 16 amino acids. The CDR3 region is CASSSSLAAPGNEQFF. As DNA, the CDR3 is TGTGCCAGCAGTTCCTCACTAGCGGCGCCTGGGAATGAGCAGTTCTTC.

In this sample, this clonotype turned up many times. This chain joins TRBV7-9 and TRBJ1-4; D is perhaps TRBD1 (6 bases). Trimming left V 0 bases short and J 16 bases short, with 12 bases between. The CDR3 runs 12 residues. Germline V gene lookup returns CDR1 SEHNR and CDR2 FQNEAQ (reference sequence). CDR3 in DNA: TGTGCCAGCAGCTTAGCTGTGGGGGCTTCGTTTTTT. It is translated as CASSLAVGASFF.

This clonotype has a count of ten or more. The V gene is TRBV20-1, the J gene TRBJ2-5; 7 nucleotides match TRBD1. There are 14 residues in the CDR3. Germline CDR1 reads DFQATT; CDR2 reads SNEGSKA (reference sequence). Unmatched junction bases numbered 3, after V lost 1 base and J lost 1 base. Here the CDR3 reads CSARAHRGQETQYF. CDR3 nucleotides: TGCAGTGCTAGAGCTCACAGGGGCCAAGAGACCCAGTACTTC.

The chain uses TRBV29-1 and TRBJ2-3; D call uncertain. In germline, CDR1 is SQVTM, CDR2 ANQGSEA. The CDR3 runs to 11 residues. Trimming shortened V by 4 bases and J by 2 bases, and 4 bases separated the two germline ends. DNA for the CDR3: TGCAGCGTTGTCCCCACAGATACGCAGTATTTT. Protein: CSVVPTDTQYF.

This clonotype was seen a handful of times. This chain joins TRBV7-2 and TRBJ1-2; D gene unclear. The CDR3 sequence is 12 residues long. With 3 bases removed from V and 8 bases from J, the gap between germline ends came to 10 bases. Looked up from germline, CDR1 is SGHTA and CDR2 is FQGNSA. For the CDR3, the DNA is TGTGCCAGCAGCTTGCTGAGCGGGGGCTACACCTTC. This gives the protein CASSLLSGGYTF.

J is TRBJ2-3 and V is TRBV23-1, with TRBD1 identical over 9 bases. TRBV23-1 is given ORF status, its function remaining uncertain. The J segment lost 0 bases and the V segment lost 0 bases, leaving 4 bases of the junction unmatched. The CDR3 runs 17 residues. The CDR3 protein is CASSQSGGQGSTDTQYF. CDR3 in DNA: TGCGCCAGCAGTCAATCGGGAGGACAGGGGAGCACAGATACGCAGTATTTT.

This clonotype appeared many times. The chain joins TRBV5-1 to TRBJ2-3; 7 bases are shared with TRBD1. Germline CDR1 is SGHRS and CDR2 is YFSETQ. V shed 4 bases and J 2 bases; nucleotides not matched to a gene: 4. This CDR3 comprises 14 residues. CDR3 nucleotides: TGCGCCAGCAGCATGACAGGGAACACAGATACGCAGTATTTT. Translated, it gives CASSMTGNTDTQYF.

A few counts support this clonotype. V usage is TRBV7-9 and J usage is TRBJ1-1; 7 bases match TRBD1. The V gene's germline CDR1 is SEHNR and CDR2 FQNEAQ (reference sequence). The CDR3 sequence is 12 residues long. V trimming: 1 base; J trimming: 9 bases; junction bases outside the gene matches: 2. CDR3 coding DNA: TGTGCCAGCAGCTTAGGGGGACAGAAAGCTTTCTTT. This codes for CASSLGGQKAFF.

The table lists this clonotype with a few counts. This chain links TRBV6-1 with TRBJ1-5; 7 bases map to TRBD1. The germline CDR1 and CDR2 sequences are MNHNS and SASEGT. V dropped 4 bases and J dropped 2; count of bases not matched to a gene: 5. The CDR3 length is 15 residues. The CDR3 reads CASSGQGAGNQPQHF. DNA for the CDR3: TGTGCCAGCAGTGGACAGGGAGCGGGCAATCAGCCCCAGCATTTT.

This chain joins TRBV20-1 and TRBJ1-1, with TRBD1 as a possible D gene (6 bases). This CDR3 region has 14 residues. Per the germline V gene, CDR1 is DFQATT and CDR2 is SNEGSKA (reference sequence). V was shortened by 5 bases and J by 2 bases, with 15 bases between the two germline ends. The CDR3 sequence is CSAPSAGENTEAFF. CDR3 nucleotides: TGCAGTGCTCCCAGCGCAGGGGAAAACACTGAAGCTTTCTTT.

The sample holds many counts of this clonotype. The chain recombines TRBV3-1 with TRBJ2-3; D possibly corresponds to TRBD2 (5 bases). V gave up 1 base and J gave up 6 bases, with 17 bases separating them. In germline, CDR1 is LGHDT, CDR2 YNNKEL (reference sequence). CDR3 length: 16 residues. CDR3 nucleotide sequence: TGTGCCAGCAGCCAAGCTTCGGGATGGATCGGGGATACGCAGTATTTT. Translation: CASSQASGWIGDTQYF.

This rearrangement joins TRBV20-1 to TRBJ1-4; D remains unclear. CDR3 length: 14 residues. Between the trimmed V and J ends, which lost 0 bases and 5 bases, there was a span of 10 bases. Germline-derived CDR1 and CDR2 are DFQATT and SNEGSKA (reference sequence). Here the CDR3 reads CSAREWTENEKLFF. CDR3 bases: TGCAGTGCTAGAGAATGGACGGAAAATGAAAAACTGTTTTTT.

This clonotype has at least ten counts. The chain combines TRBV6-2 or TRBV6-3 with TRBJ1-5; maybe TRBD1 (5 bases). Trimming cost V 6 bases and J 1 base, with 10 bases left between them. Germline V gene data show CDR1 as MNHEY and CDR2 as SVGEGT. The CDR3 has 14 amino acids. The CDR3 DNA is TGTGCCAGCAGGGTGGCAGGGAGCAATCAGCCCCAGCATTTT. It codes for CASRVAGSNQPQHF.

This clonotype occurred many times. V is TRBV12-3 or TRBV12-4 and J is TRBJ2-7; 13 nucleotides align to TRBD2. V was clipped by 9 bases and J by 5 bases; unmatched bases: 4. The CDR3 has 13 amino acids. The CDR3 sequence: CASTSGRANEQYF. The CDR3 DNA sequence: TGTGCCAGTACTAGCGGGAGGGCCAACGAGCAGTACTTC.

This clonotype was found a few times. The V call is TRBV4-1, the J call TRBJ2-3; 7 bases line up with TRBD2. CDR3 length: 14 residues. V trimming: 1 base; J trimming: 5 bases; junction bases outside the gene matches: 3. Germline V lookup: CDR1 MGHRA, CDR2 YSYEKL. The DNA of the CDR3 is TGCGCCAGCAGCCAAGTTCGCGGGGGAGATACGCAGTATTTT. Protein: CASSQVRGGDTQYF.

This clonotype occurred a few times. The chain uses TRBV29-1 and TRBJ1-2; the D is unclear. CDR1 is SQVTM and CDR2 is ANQGSEA in the germline V gene. There are 14 residues in the CDR3. With 4 bases removed from V and 4 bases from J, the gap between germline ends came to 16 bases. CDR3 loop: CSVGVGLAGYGYTF. CDR3 in DNA: TGCAGCGTTGGGGTGGGTTTAGCTGGCTATGGCTACACCTTC.

The chain carries TRBV11-2 and TRBJ2-3, with 10 bases lining up with TRBD1. The V segment lost 5 bases and the J segment 2 bases; nucleotides outside the gene matches: 7. The CDR3 loop spans 16 amino acids. CDR1 SGHAT and CDR2 FQNNGV come from the germline V gene. Written as DNA, the CDR3 is TGTGCCAGCAGCAGCCGGGACAGGGGCCTCACAGATACGCAGTATTTT. Translated, it gives CASSSRDRGLTDTQYF. Supplemented by reference TRBV11-2 and TRBJ2-3, the full variable domain reads EAGVAQSPRYKIIEKRQSVAFWCNPISGHATLYWYQQILGQGPKLLIQFQNNGVVDDSQLPKDRFSAERLKGVDSTLKIQPAKLEDSAVYLCASSSRDRGLTDTQYFGPGTRLTVL.

The rearrangement uses TRBV11-2 and TRBJ2-7; 12 nucleotides line up with TRBD2. V shed 2 bases and J 6 bases; nucleotides not matched to a gene: 2. Germline-derived CDR1 and CDR2 are SGHAT and FQNNGV. The CDR3 totals 14 residues. The CDR3 spells CASSLTSGRPEQYF. The CDR3 nucleotides read TGTGCCAGCAGCTTAACTAGCGGGAGGCCCGAGCAGTACTTC.

This clonotype was counted many times. This rearrangement joins TRBV7-6 to TRBJ2-7; D unclear. Germline assignment: CDR1 SGHVS and CDR2 FNYEAQ. V lost 5 bases and J 7 bases, leaving 15 bases between the germline ends. The CDR3 contains 13 residues. The CDR3 DNA sequence: TGTGCCAGCAGCCCCCGTCCGGGCGAGGAGCAGTACTTC. Translating it yields CASSPRPGEEQYF.

Many counts were recorded for this clonotype. V gene TRBV29-1 combines with J gene TRBJ1-1, with D unresolved. Germline V lookup: CDR1 SQVTM, CDR2 ANQGSEA. The CDR3 runs to 11 residues. V was pared by 6 bases and J by 4 bases, with 9 bases between. CDR3 DNA sequence: TGCAGCGTCCCGAGGTCCACTGAAGCTTTCTTT. As protein: CSVPRSTEAFF.

The rearrangement joins TRBV7-3 to TRBJ1-5; D ambiguous. V dropped 5 bases and J dropped 0 bases, with 5 bases sitting between them. The CDR3 is 13 amino acids. From germline, CDR1 is SGHTA and CDR2 FQGTGA. Written as DNA, the CDR3 is TGTGCCAGCAGCAGGGATAGCAATCAGCCCCAGCATTTT. Its translation: CASSRDSNQPQHF. Variable domain in full (rest from reference TRBV7-3 and TRBJ1-5): GAGVSQTPSNKVTEKGKYVELRCDPISGHTALYWYRQSLGQGPEFLIYFQGTGAADDSGLPNDRFFAVRPEGSVSTLKIQRTERGDSAVYLCASSRDSNQPQHFGDGTRLSIL.

V usage is TRBV20-1 and J usage is TRBJ1-1; 9 positions match TRBD1. CDR3 length: 14 residues. Unmatched junction bases numbered 5, after V lost 2 bases and J lost 4 bases. Germline V gene sequence: CDR1 DFQATT, CDR2 SNEGSKA (reference sequence). The CDR3 region is CSARLTGGSTEAFF. CDR3 DNA sequence: TGCAGTGCTAGATTGACAGGGGGTAGCACTGAAGCTTTCTTT.